This is a list of T cell receptor beta chains from one sample in a study of T-cell memory formation after mild COVID-19. TCRdb itself ran the 5' RACE reads through MiXCR, one entry per CDR3 protein. Of roughly 80,000 distinct CDR3 sequences listed, roughly 14% are singletons. The material sequenced was PBMCs or a T cell subset sorted from them (not recorded which). The receptor source for this set is an adult woman who had mild COVID-19 (a few samples of this study predate the infection). Cell type and time point are not known. The CDR3 runs from the conserved cysteine through the conserved F or W. D genes are given only for firm matches. Clone size is shown for a subset of rows, as once, few, many or a class of expanded clone.

CDR3 DNA: TGCGCCAGCAGCTTGGCTCCGACCGGGGAGTTAGAGACCCAGTACTTC
CDR3 protein: CASSLAPTGELETQYF
clone size: many
J gene: TRBJ2-5
D gene: -
V gene: TRBV5-1

CDR3 DNA: TGTGCCAGCAGTTACAAGCGGGAGGCGGTCGGGGAGCTGTTTTTT
CDR3 protein: CASSYKREAVGELFF
clone size: -
J gene: TRBJ2-2
D gene: TRBD2
V gene: TRBV6-6

CDR3 DNA: TGCGCCAGCAGCCCCGGGACAGGGCACGGGGTAGTCGGTGAAAAACTGTTTTTT
CDR3 protein: CASSPGTGHGVVGEKLFF
clone size: few
J gene: TRBJ1-4
D gene: TRBD1
V gene: TRBV5-1

CDR3 DNA: TGCGCCAGCAGCTTGACAGGTACCAATGAGCAGTTCTTC
CDR3 protein: CASSLTGTNEQFF
clone size: -
J gene: TRBJ2-1
D gene: -
V gene: TRBV5-1

CDR3 DNA: TGTGCCTGGAGTGCGTGGGACAATGAGCAGTTCTTC
CDR3 protein: CAWSAWDNEQFF
clone size: few
J gene: TRBJ2-1
D gene: -
V gene: TRBV30

CDR3 DNA: TGTGCCAGCAGCTTGGGATTCCGGGACAGGGGTATGAACACTGAAGCTTTCTTT
CDR3 protein: CASSLGFRDRGMNTEAFF
clone size: many
J gene: TRBJ1-1
D gene: TRBD1
V gene: TRBV7-9

CDR3 DNA: TGTGCCAGCAGCCGCGGTGGTAACGAGCAGTACTTC
CDR3 protein: CASSRGGNEQYF
clone size: few
J gene: TRBJ2-7
D gene: -
V gene: TRBV7-9

CDR3 DNA: TGTGCCAGCGCAGAGTCAGCGGCGAACACTGAAGCTTTCTTT
CDR3 protein: CASAESAANTEAFF
clone size: -
J gene: TRBJ1-1
D gene: -
V gene: TRBV12-3/TRBV12-4

CDR3 DNA: TGTGCCAGCAGCTTGCTGGGCAGCAATCAGCCCCAGCATTTT
CDR3 protein: CASSLLGSNQPQHF
clone size: few
J gene: TRBJ1-5
D gene: -
V gene: TRBV7-6

CDR3 DNA: TGTGCCAGCAGCGACGCCCACAATGAGCAGTTCTTC
CDR3 protein: CASSDAHNEQFF
clone size: -
J gene: TRBJ2-1
D gene: -
V gene: TRBV12-3/TRBV12-4

CDR3 DNA: TGTGCCAGTAGTCCGACAGTGTATAGCAATCAGCCCCAGCATTTT
CDR3 protein: CASSPTVYSNQPQHF
clone size: few
J gene: TRBJ1-5
D gene: -
V gene: TRBV19

CDR3 DNA: TGTGCCAGTAGTTCCACTGAAGCTTTCTTT
CDR3 protein: CASSSTEAFF
clone size: -
J gene: TRBJ1-1
D gene: -
V gene: TRBV19

CDR3 DNA: TGTGCCAGCAGCGTAGGACCACTCTCAGGGGATGGCTACACCTTC
CDR3 protein: CASSVGPLSGDGYTF
clone size: -
J gene: TRBJ1-2
D gene: -
V gene: TRBV9

CDR3 DNA: TGCGCCAGCAGCCCCGGACTAGCGGGAGGCTGGGTGACCGGGGAGCTGTTTTTT
CDR3 protein: CASSPGLAGGWVTGELFF
clone size: -
J gene: TRBJ2-2
D gene: TRBD2
V gene: TRBV5-1

CDR3 DNA: TGTGCCAGCAGCTTAGGGATGGGGCAGCTCAGCAATCAGCCCCAGCATTTT
CDR3 protein: CASSLGMGQLSNQPQHF
clone size: -
J gene: TRBJ1-5
D gene: -
V gene: TRBV7-6

CDR3 DNA: TGCAGCACCCAAGGGGGCGGCGGCACTGAAGCTTTCTTT
CDR3 protein: CSTQGGGGTEAFF
clone size: -
J gene: TRBJ1-1
D gene: TRBD1
V gene: TRBV29-1

CDR3 DNA: TGTGCCAGCAGCTTAAGCGGGGGGTCGCAAGAGACCCAGTACTTC
CDR3 protein: CASSLSGGSQETQYF
clone size: -
J gene: TRBJ2-5
D gene: TRBD2
V gene: TRBV7-3

CDR3 DNA: TGTGCCAGCAGCGTAGCACTGAGGCACGACGGGGAGCAGTACTTC
CDR3 protein: CASSVALRHDGEQYF
clone size: many
J gene: TRBJ2-7
D gene: -
V gene: TRBV9

CDR3 DNA: TGCGCCAGCAGTCACCGAGGACAGAACTACGAGCAGTACTTC
CDR3 protein: CASSHRGQNYEQYF
clone size: many
J gene: TRBJ2-7
D gene: -
V gene: TRBV23-1

CDR3 DNA: TGTGCCAGCAGCGTTCCCGAGGAGGCGGGGGGGCCGAGAGATACGCAGTATTTT
CDR3 protein: CASSVPEEAGGPRDTQYF
clone size: -
J gene: TRBJ2-3
D gene: TRBD2
V gene: TRBV9

CDR3 DNA: TGTGCCAGCAGCTTAACCCAGGGCCTTGTCGGGGAGCTGTTTTTT
CDR3 protein: CASSLTQGLVGELFF
clone size: -
J gene: TRBJ2-2
D gene: -
V gene: TRBV7-6

CDR3 DNA: TGCAGTGCTAGAGAGTGGGGCGCTAACACTGAAGCTTTCTTT
CDR3 protein: CSAREWGANTEAFF
clone size: few
J gene: TRBJ1-1
D gene: -
V gene: TRBV20-1

CDR3 DNA: TGCAGTGCTAGAGAGGGGGGGGATACCTACGAGCAGTACTTC
CDR3 protein: CSAREGGDTYEQYF
clone size: many
J gene: TRBJ2-7
D gene: TRBD2
V gene: TRBV20-1

CDR3 DNA: TGTGCCTGGAGAAAGGGATCAGATACGCAGTATTTT
CDR3 protein: CAWRKGSDTQYF
clone size: few
J gene: TRBJ2-3
D gene: -
V gene: TRBV30

CDR3 DNA: TGCGCCAGCAGCTTGGAAGGGGCCACTGAAGCTTTCTTT
CDR3 protein: CASSLEGATEAFF
clone size: -
J gene: TRBJ1-1
D gene: -
V gene: TRBV5-1

CDR3 DNA: TGTGCCAGCAGCTTGACTAGCCCCTACAATGAGCAGTTCTTC
CDR3 protein: CASSLTSPYNEQFF
clone size: few
J gene: TRBJ2-1
D gene: TRBD2
V gene: TRBV7-8

CDR3 DNA: TGTGCCAGCAGTTTATCAGGGGACACGAATCAGCCCCAGCATTTT
CDR3 protein: CASSLSGDTNQPQHF
clone size: few
J gene: TRBJ1-5
D gene: -
V gene: TRBV27

CDR3 DNA: TGTGCCAGCAGCTTAGTCCCCTGGACAGCTGGAAACACCATATATTTT
CDR3 protein: CASSLVPWTAGNTIYF
clone size: few
J gene: TRBJ1-3
D gene: -
V gene: TRBV11-2

CDR3 DNA: TGTGCCAGCAGTAACTACGGGACTCACCCTTCTAATGAGCAGTTCTTC
CDR3 protein: CASSNYGTHPSNEQFF
clone size: few
J gene: TRBJ2-1
D gene: -
V gene: TRBV2

CDR3 DNA: TGTGCCAGCAGCCAAGGTACCGTGGGTTGGAACACTGAAGCTTTCTTT
CDR3 protein: CASSQGTVGWNTEAFF
clone size: -
J gene: TRBJ1-1
D gene: -
V gene: TRBV3-1

CDR3 DNA: TGTGCCAGCAGTTCCTGGACAGGGTATACTGAAGCTTTCTTT
CDR3 protein: CASSSWTGYTEAFF
clone size: once
J gene: TRBJ1-1
D gene: TRBD1
V gene: TRBV6-6

CDR3 DNA: TGTGCCACCTTAGCTGAGGGCCCGGGGGCCTACGAGCAGTACTTC
CDR3 protein: CATLAEGPGAYEQYF
clone size: -
J gene: TRBJ2-7
D gene: -
V gene: TRBV25-1

CDR3 DNA: TGTGCCAGCAGCCAAGAAGGACTAGCGGGAGGGAATGAGCAGTTCTTC
CDR3 protein: CASSQEGLAGGNEQFF
clone size: -
J gene: TRBJ2-1
D gene: TRBD2
V gene: TRBV4-2

CDR3 DNA: TGTGCCAGCAGCCCCTCGTGGGCGGGGGAAGGCTATGGCTACACCTTC
CDR3 protein: CASSPSWAGEGYGYTF
clone size: -
J gene: TRBJ1-2
D gene: -
V gene: TRBV7-9

CDR3 DNA: TGTGCCAGCAGTTTCCGACCCAAGGGTGCAGATACGCAGTATTTT
CDR3 protein: CASSFRPKGADTQYF
clone size: -
J gene: TRBJ2-3
D gene: -
V gene: TRBV12-3/TRBV12-4

CDR3 DNA: TGCGCCAGCAGCCAAACCCCTAGCGGGAGCGTCGGACCGGGCGATGAGCAGTTCTTC
CDR3 protein: CASSQTPSGSVGPGDEQFF
clone size: -
J gene: TRBJ2-1
D gene: TRBD2
V gene: TRBV4-1

CDR3 DNA: TGTGCCACCGGGGCCCTCGGACCCTACGAGCAGTACTTC
CDR3 protein: CATGALGPYEQYF
clone size: -
J gene: TRBJ2-7
D gene: -
V gene: TRBV15

CDR3 DNA: TGCGCCAGCAGCTTTGACAGCCCCTACAATGAGCAGTTCTTC
CDR3 protein: CASSFDSPYNEQFF
clone size: many
J gene: TRBJ2-1
D gene: -
V gene: TRBV5-1

CDR3 DNA: TGTGCCAGCAGCTTTTTCCTAGCCAAAAACATTCAGTACTTC
CDR3 protein: CASSFFLAKNIQYF
clone size: few
J gene: TRBJ2-4
D gene: -
V gene: TRBV11-2

CDR3 DNA: TGCAGTGCTAGTGGTCTTAACGAGCAGTACTTC
CDR3 protein: CSASGLNEQYF
clone size: -
J gene: TRBJ2-7
D gene: -
V gene: TRBV20-1

CDR3 DNA: TGTGCCAGCAGTTATGGGGGACGGAACAATGAGCAGTTCTTC
CDR3 protein: CASSYGGRNNEQFF
clone size: many
J gene: TRBJ2-1
D gene: -
V gene: TRBV25-1

CDR3 DNA: TGTGCCAGCAGCGTAGCACTAGCGGGGGGGCTGGAGACCCAGTACTTC
CDR3 protein: CASSVALAGGLETQYF
clone size: -
J gene: TRBJ2-5
D gene: TRBD2
V gene: TRBV9

CDR3 DNA: TGTGCCAGCATCCCGTGGTCCTACAATGAGCAGTTCTTC
CDR3 protein: CASIPWSYNEQFF
clone size: many
J gene: TRBJ2-1
D gene: -
V gene: TRBV7-9

CDR3 DNA: TGCAGCGTTGACCTACCTACGGGAGTTGGCTACGAGCAGTACTTC
CDR3 protein: CSVDLPTGVGYEQYF
clone size: -
J gene: TRBJ2-7
D gene: -
V gene: TRBV29-1

CDR3 DNA: TGTGCCAGCGGTGGACACTACTCCCCCTCTGGGGCCAACGTCCTGACTTTC
CDR3 protein: CASGGHYSPSGANVLTF
clone size: -
J gene: TRBJ2-6
D gene: -
V gene: TRBV6-1

CDR3 DNA: TGCGCCAGCAGCCACCTAGGGCAGGGGGCGTCCTACGAGCAGTACTTC
CDR3 protein: CASSHLGQGASYEQYF
clone size: few
J gene: TRBJ2-7
D gene: TRBD1
V gene: TRBV4-1

CDR3 DNA: TGTGCCAGCAGCTCACTAGCGGGAGGGTACAATGAGCAGTTCTTC
CDR3 protein: CASSSLAGGYNEQFF
clone size: many
J gene: TRBJ2-1
D gene: TRBD2
V gene: TRBV13

CDR3 DNA: TGTGCCAGCAGCGTAGGGGGAGCCAAAAACATTCAGTACTTC
CDR3 protein: CASSVGGAKNIQYF
clone size: few
J gene: TRBJ2-4
D gene: -
V gene: TRBV9

CDR3 DNA: TGTGCCAGCAGTTCGATAGGACTAGCGGGAGTTACCGACACCTACGAGCAGTACTTC
CDR3 protein: CASSSIGLAGVTDTYEQYF
clone size: -
J gene: TRBJ2-7
D gene: TRBD2
V gene: TRBV6-2/TRBV6-3

CDR3 DNA: TGCGCCAGCAGCTTTATCGGGACAGCTTTACGCGAGCAGTACTTC
CDR3 protein: CASSFIGTALREQYF
clone size: -
J gene: TRBJ2-7
D gene: TRBD1
V gene: TRBV5-1

CDR3 DNA: TGTGCCAGCAGTTTAAGGCGGACCTACGAGCAGTACTTC
CDR3 protein: CASSLRRTYEQYF
clone size: few
J gene: TRBJ2-7
D gene: -
V gene: TRBV27

CDR3 DNA: TGCGCCAGCAGCGCGACTAGCTCCAGCGAGCAGTACTTC
CDR3 protein: CASSATSSSEQYF
clone size: few
J gene: TRBJ2-7
D gene: TRBD2
V gene: TRBV5-1

CDR3 DNA: TGCGCCAGCAGCTTGAGTTGGGGACAGTTGAACACTGAAGCTTTCTTT
CDR3 protein: CASSLSWGQLNTEAFF
clone size: few
J gene: TRBJ1-1
D gene: TRBD1
V gene: TRBV5-1

CDR3 DNA: TGCAGCGTTCATTTAGCGGACAACAGAGATACGCAGTATTTT
CDR3 protein: CSVHLADNRDTQYF
clone size: few
J gene: TRBJ2-3
D gene: -
V gene: TRBV29-1

CDR3 DNA: TGCGCCAGCAGTGAGTCGGGTACGAACACTGAAGCTTTCTTT
CDR3 protein: CASSESGTNTEAFF
clone size: -
J gene: TRBJ1-1
D gene: -
V gene: TRBV10-2

CDR3 DNA: TGTGCCAGCAGTCAACAAGGGACCGCCTACGAGCAGTACTTC
CDR3 protein: CASSQQGTAYEQYF
clone size: -
J gene: TRBJ2-7
D gene: -
V gene: TRBV12-3/TRBV12-4

CDR3 DNA: TGTGCCAGCAGTTACCGCGGGGGCACTGAAGCTTTCTTT
CDR3 protein: CASSYRGGTEAFF
clone size: few
J gene: TRBJ1-1
D gene: -
V gene: TRBV6-5

CDR3 DNA: TGTGCCAGCAGCTGGGCGGAGAGCTATGAGCAGTTCTTC
CDR3 protein: CASSWAESYEQFF
clone size: -
J gene: TRBJ2-1
D gene: -
V gene: TRBV5-6

CDR3 DNA: TGTGCCAGCAGCGGCGCCGGACTAGCGGGGGGCCAGTCCTACAATGAGCAGTTCTTC
CDR3 protein: CASSGAGLAGGQSYNEQFF
clone size: few
J gene: TRBJ2-1
D gene: TRBD2
V gene: TRBV7-9